This T cell receptor (beta chain) was recorded in a study of cytomegalovirus exposure and HLA in healthy donors. Regarding the study as a whole: The authors confirmed in vitro that three CMV-associated chains were specific for CMV antigens. According to a later analysis, TCR clusters from the first cohort tended to co-occur in the 120 or so validation repertoires.

Separate from the approximately 670-subject first cohort, the roughly 120-subject validation cohort was the one that the donors belonged to. In regard to this clone: The antigen is not known.

Generated by immunoSEQ multiplex PCR, the TCRdb table keeps only in-frame clones and is missing some. Of tens of thousands of clones listed, about 91% are singletons. The CDR3 consists of 16 residues. Germline V gives CDR1 SGDLS, CDR2 YYNGEE. V was clipped by 4 bases and J by 4 bases; unmatched bases: 13. V usage is TRBV9 and J usage is TRBJ1-1, with 7 bases identical to TRBD1. Sequencing was performed on PBMCs. This sequence originates from a woman aged 25-40 years in good health and CMV-seronegative. The CDR3 DNA is TGTGCCAGCAGCCCATTCCCAAGGGGGCAGGTCACTGAAGCTTTCTTT. Translation gives CASSPFPRGQVTEAFF.